This T cell receptor beta chain was captured by sequencing in a study of T cell repertoires in cytomegalovirus infection. Study background: Based on public TCR beta signatures, there were indications of CMV infection and of a matching HLA type.

The V segment lost 0 bases and the J segment 3 bases; nucleotides outside the gene matches: 9. Germline CDR1 reads MGHRA; CDR2 reads YSYEKL. The CDR3 is made up of 18 amino acids. From the reads, TCRdb called clonotypes with MiXCR, one entry per CDR3 protein. The table lists roughly 230,000 distinct CDR3 sequences, under 25% of them singletons. The chain carries TRBV4-1 and TRBJ2-1; 9 nucleotides agree with TRBD2. The clonotype comes from a human donor in good health (CMV status not recorded). Some clones in this sample may be carry-over from other donors' samples. Sequencing input: CD8+ T cells from PBMCs. The CDR3 nucleotides are TGCGCCAGCAGCCAAGAGGTAGCGGGGGCCTTAAACTACAATGAGCAGTTCTTC. As protein: CASSQEVAGALNYNEQFF.